This passage covers 8 T cell receptor beta chains from one sample sequenced in a study of blood T cell repertoires in COVID-19. Repertoires were generated with immunoSEQ multiplex PCR, while TCRdb's copy carries only in-frame clones and drops some. Among 130,000 or so clones, around 84% were seen once, and the ten largest hold approximately 18%. Sequencing was done on a sample of peripheral blood. These receptors originate from a woman aged 80 or over with acute or convalescent COVID-19.

The genes are TRBV4-3 and TRBJ2-7, with 7 positions matching TRBD1. The ends lost 0 bases at V and 5 bases at J; junction bases unmatched: 7. Germline V CDR1 and CDR2: LGHNA, YSLEER. The CDR3 loop spans 15 amino acids. In DNA form, the CDR3 reads TGCGCCAGCAGCCAAGAGTTGAGGGGGCATGACGAGCAGTACTTC. Its translation is CASSQELRGHDEQYF.

This clone came up a few times. The V call is TRBV4-3, the J call TRBJ2-5, with 7 bases fitting TRBD1. This CDR3 region has 18 residues. CDR1 LGHNA and CDR2 YSLEER come from the germline V gene. With V trimmed by 0 bases and J by 4 bases, 14 bases remained unmatched. For the CDR3, the DNA is TGCGCCAGCAGCCAAGATTGGGGCGGACAGGTAGTCGGAGAGACCCAGTACTTC. Translation: CASSQDWGGQVVGETQYF.

The sample holds a few counts of this clone. The chain recombines TRBV4-1 with TRBJ2-7; 7 positions agree with TRBD2. Germline CDR1 MGHRA, CDR2 YSYEKL. V was clipped by 0 bases and J by 2 bases; unmatched bases: 10. The CDR3 contains 17 residues. The CDR3 here is CASSQEWRASGAYEQYF. The CDR3 nucleotides are TGCGCCAGCAGCCAAGAATGGCGGGCCAGCGGGGCCTACGAGCAGTACTTC.

The chain combines TRBV6-2 or TRBV6-3 with TRBJ2-2; a possible D gene is TRBD1 (5 bases). Germline V gene lookup returns CDR1 MNHEY and CDR2 SVGEGT. The CDR3 runs 14 residues. Trimming took 2 bases from V and 3 from J, leaving 7 bases between them. The CDR3 sequence is CASSYPGYTGELFF. Written as DNA, the CDR3 is TGTGCCAGCAGTTACCCAGGGTACACCGGGGAGCTGTTTTTT.

This clone was picked up a small number of times. V is TRBV7-9 and J is TRBJ2-2; TRBD1 is a possible D gene (6 bases). The CDR3 has 15 residues. Germline CDR1 is SEHNR and CDR2 is FQNEAQ (reference sequence). Trimming pared 5 bases from V and 5 bases from J, leaving 15 bases between. CDR3 coding DNA: TGTGCCAGCAGCCCCGGTACAGGGCGGACCGGGGAGCTGTTTTTT. This codes for CASSPGTGRTGELFF.

This clone was detected a few times. V usage is TRBV9 and J usage is TRBJ1-3; D may be TRBD1 (5 bases). CDR3 length: 16 residues. Germline CDR1 is SGDLS and CDR2 is YYNGEE. Deletions cut 4 bases from V and 4 bases from J, with 18 bases between. For the CDR3, the DNA is TGTGCCAGCAGCACCCGGGGGACGAACGCCGGAAACACCATATATTTT. Protein product: CASSTRGTNAGNTIYF.

As for this clone: The same CDR3 also results from other DNA sequences found in this sample. The J gene is TRBJ2-1, the V gene TRBV5-1; TRBD1 agrees at 10 bases. The CDR3 consists of 15 residues. V gave up 4 bases and J gave up 3 bases; unmatched junction bases: 4. CDR1 is SGHRS and CDR2 is YFSETQ in the germline V gene. This chain's CDR3 is CASSLTGGGYNEQFF. The CDR3 DNA sequence: TGCGCCAGCAGCCTGACAGGGGGCGGCTACAATGAGCAGTTCTTC. Looking up the rest from reference TRBV5-1 and TRBJ2-1 gives the full variable domain: KAGVTQTPRYLIKTRGQQVTLSCSPISGHRSVSWYQQTPGQGLQFLFEYFSETQRNKGNFPGRFSGRQFSNSRSEMNVSTLELGDSALYLCASSLTGGGYNEQFFGPGTRLTVL.

The gene calls are TRBV27 and TRBJ2-1; 12 nucleotides agree with TRBD2. CDR1 MNHEY and CDR2 SMNVEV come from the germline V gene (reference sequence). The CDR3 length is 16 residues. The trim removed 0 bases at V and 8 bases at J, leaving 5 bases unmatched. The CDR3 DNA reads TGTGCCAGCAGTTTATCATTACTAGCGGGAGGCCATGAGCAGTTCTTC. Translated: CASSLSLLAGGHEQFF.